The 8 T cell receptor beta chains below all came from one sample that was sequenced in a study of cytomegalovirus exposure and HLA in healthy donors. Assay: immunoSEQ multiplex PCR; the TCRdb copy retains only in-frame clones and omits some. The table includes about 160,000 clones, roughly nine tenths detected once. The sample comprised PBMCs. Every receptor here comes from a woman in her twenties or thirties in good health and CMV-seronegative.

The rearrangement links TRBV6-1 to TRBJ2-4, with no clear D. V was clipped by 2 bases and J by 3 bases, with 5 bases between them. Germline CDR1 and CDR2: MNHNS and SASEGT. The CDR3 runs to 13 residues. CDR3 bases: TGTGCCAGCAGTGAATCGCACAAAAACATTCAGTACTTC. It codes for CASSESHKNIQYF.

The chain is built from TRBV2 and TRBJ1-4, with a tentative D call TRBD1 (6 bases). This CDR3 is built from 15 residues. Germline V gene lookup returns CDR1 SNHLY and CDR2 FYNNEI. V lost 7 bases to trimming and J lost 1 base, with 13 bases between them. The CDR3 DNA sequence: TGTGCCAGCAACAGGGAGGGAAGAACTAATGAAAAACTGTTTTTT. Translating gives CASNREGRTNEKLFF.

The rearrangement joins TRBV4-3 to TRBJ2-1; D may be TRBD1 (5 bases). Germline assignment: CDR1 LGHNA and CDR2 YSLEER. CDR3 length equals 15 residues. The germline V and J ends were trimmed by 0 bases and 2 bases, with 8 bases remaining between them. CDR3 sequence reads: CASSQDQGPYNEQFF. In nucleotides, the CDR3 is TGCGCCAGCAGCCAAGATCAGGGCCCCTACAATGAGCAGTTCTTC.

CDR3 region: CASSSGQRLAGSSDTQYF. The CDR3 DNA follows: TGTGCCAGCAGCTCGGGACAACGACTAGCGGGGAGCTCAGATACGCAGTATTTT. This rearrangement joins TRBV5-4 to TRBJ2-3; 11 bases map to TRBD2. J lost 4 bases, V lost 3 bases, and 13 bases had no gene match. The CDR3 consists of 18 residues. Germline assignment: CDR1 SGHNT and CDR2 YYREEE (reference sequence).

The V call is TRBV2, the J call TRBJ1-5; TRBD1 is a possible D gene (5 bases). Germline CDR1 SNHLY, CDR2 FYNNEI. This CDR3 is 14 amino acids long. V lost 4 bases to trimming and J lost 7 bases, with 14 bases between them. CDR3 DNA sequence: TGTGCCAGCAGTGGGATCAGGGTAGGACAGCCCCAGCATTTT. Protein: CASSGIRVGQPQHF.

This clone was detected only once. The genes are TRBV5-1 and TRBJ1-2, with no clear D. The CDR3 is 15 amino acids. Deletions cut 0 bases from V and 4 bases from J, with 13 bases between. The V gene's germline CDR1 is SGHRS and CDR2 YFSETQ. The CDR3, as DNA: TGCGCCAGCAGCTTGGCCGGGTCAGGCACCTATGGCTACACCTTC. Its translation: CASSLAGSGTYGYTF. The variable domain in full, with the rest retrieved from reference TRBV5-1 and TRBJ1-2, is KAGVTQTPRYLIKTRGQQVTLSCSPISGHRSVSWYQQTPGQGLQFLFEYFSETQRNKGNFPGRFSGRQFSNSRSEMNVSTLELGDSALYLCASSLAGSGTYGYTFGSGTRLTVV.

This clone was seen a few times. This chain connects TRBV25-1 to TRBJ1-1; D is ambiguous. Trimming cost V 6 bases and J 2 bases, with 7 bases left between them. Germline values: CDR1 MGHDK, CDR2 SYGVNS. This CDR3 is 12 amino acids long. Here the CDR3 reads CASRSINTEAFF. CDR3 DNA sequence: TGTGCCAGCAGGTCGATAAACACTGAAGCTTTCTTT.

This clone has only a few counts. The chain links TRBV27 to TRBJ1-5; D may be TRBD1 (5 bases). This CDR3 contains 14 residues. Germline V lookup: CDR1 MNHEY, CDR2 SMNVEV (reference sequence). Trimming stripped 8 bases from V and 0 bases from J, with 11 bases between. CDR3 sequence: CASWDVYSNQPQHF. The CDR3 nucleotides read TGTGCCAGCTGGGACGTCTATAGCAATCAGCCCCAGCATTTT.